The rows below give T cell receptor beta chains drawn from one sample of a study of blood T cells in healthy people across ages. Each CDR3 protein gets one entry after TCRdb re-called the 5' RACE reads with MiXCR. The sample yields 550,000 to 750,000 distinct CDR3 sequences, over 20% seen once. Input material: blood. Receptors originate from a man aged 70 or older in good health. CDR3s include the opening cysteine and the closing phenylalanine or tryptophan. A D gene is named only where the DNA matches it firmly. Expanded clones get a size class; other rows say once, few or many, or leave the size out.

TRBJ2-5 | . | TRBV20-1 | TRBD2 | TGCAGTGCTAATCCTAGCGGGAGGGCCATTCAAGAGACCCAGTACTTC | CSANPSGRAIQETQYF
TRBJ2-6 | . | TRBV20-1 | . | TGCAGTGCTAGCCCTGACAGATCCTCTGGGGCCAACGTCCTGACTTTC | CSASPDRSSGANVLTF
TRBJ2-7 | . | TRBV12-3/TRBV12-4 | TRBD2 | TGTGCCAGCAGTTTTCGGGGGGATAGCTCCTACGAGCAGTACTTC | CASSFRGDSSYEQYF
TRBJ2-7 | . | TRBV16 | . | TGTGCCAGCAGCCAGTCCAGGGATTACGAGCAGTACTTC | CASSQSRDYEQYF
TRBJ2-5 | many | TRBV4-2 | TRBD2 | TGTGCCAGCAGCCAAGCTCCGGCTAGCGGGAGCTTTCAAGAGACCCAGTACTTC | CASSQAPASGSFQETQYF
TRBJ2-1 | few | TRBV24-1 | TRBD1 | TGTGCCACCAGTGATTCACGGACAGGGGGAAATGAGCAGTTCTTC | CATSDSRTGGNEQFF
TRBJ2-7 | . | TRBV11-2 | . | TGTGCCAGCAGCTTAGACCCCTCCGGAGCCTACGAGCAGTACTTC | CASSLDPSGAYEQYF
TRBJ2-5 | . | TRBV28 | TRBD1 | TGTGCCAGCACCGGGACAGGCCAAGAGACCCAGTACTTC | CASTGTGQETQYF
TRBJ1-6 | . | TRBV7-3 | . | TGTGCCAGCAGCTTACGGCCGGGTAATTCACCCCTCCACTTT | CASSLRPGNSPLHF
TRBJ2-1 | . | TRBV19 | TRBD2 | TGTGCCGGTAGTATAGATTTCCTAGCGGGATCGTCCTACAATGAGCAGTTCTTC | CAGSIDFLAGSSYNEQFF
TRBJ1-4 | . | TRBV6-5 | . | TGTGCCAGCTGCCGGTTAGGCCCTAATGAAAAACTGTTTTTT | CASCRLGPNEKLFF
TRBJ1-1 | few | TRBV11-2 | . | TGTGCCAGCAGCTTAGGCAGGACTATGAACACTGAAGCTTTCTTT | CASSLGRTMNTEAFF
TRBJ2-1 | few | TRBV10-3 | . | TGTGCCATCAGTGAGGAGGGACTTCCCAATGAGCAGTTCTTC | CAISEEGLPNEQFF
TRBJ1-4 | many | TRBV28 | . | TGTGCCAGCAGTCCCAATCAGGGGCGAGGGGAAAAACTGTTTTTT | CASSPNQGRGEKLFF